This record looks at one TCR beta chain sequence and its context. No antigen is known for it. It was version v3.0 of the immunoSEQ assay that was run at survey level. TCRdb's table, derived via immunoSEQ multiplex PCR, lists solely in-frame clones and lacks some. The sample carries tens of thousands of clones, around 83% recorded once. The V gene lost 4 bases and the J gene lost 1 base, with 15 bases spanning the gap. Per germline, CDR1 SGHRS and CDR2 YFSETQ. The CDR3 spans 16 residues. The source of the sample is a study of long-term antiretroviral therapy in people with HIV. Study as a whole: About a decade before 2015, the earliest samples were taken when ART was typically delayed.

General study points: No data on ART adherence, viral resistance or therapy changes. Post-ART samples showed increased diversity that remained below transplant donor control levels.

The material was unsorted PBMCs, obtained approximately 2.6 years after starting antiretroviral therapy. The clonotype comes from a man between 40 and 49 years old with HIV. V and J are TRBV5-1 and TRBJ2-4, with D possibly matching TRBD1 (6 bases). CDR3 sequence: CASSLQGPWAKNIQYF. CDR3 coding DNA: TGCGCCAGCAGCCTACAGGGTCCTTGGGCCAAAAACATTCAGTACTTC.